Sequencing of this T cell receptor (beta chain) was carried out in a study of T cell changes during pregnancy in multiple sclerosis. The CDR3 has 13 residues. V lost 5 bases and J 4 bases, leaving 11 bases between the germline ends. Germline CDR1 is MNHEY and CDR2 is SVGAGI. The protocol was immunoSEQ multiplex PCR, while the TCRdb copy is restricted to in-frame clones and leaves out a portion. The repertoire holds tens of thousands of clones, with approximately 91% as singletons. The material sequenced was CD4+ T cells from peripheral blood mononuclear cells, taken in the third trimester of pregnancy. The receptor was derived from a female donor with multiple sclerosis, enrolled in a pregnancy study. This chain joins TRBV6-5 and TRBJ1-1, with D perhaps matching TRBD1 (5 bases). CDR3 nucleotides: TGTGCCAGCAGTCCAGGGCGTACCACTGAAGCTTTCTTT. Translating gives CASSPGRTTEAFF.